This T cell receptor (beta chain) was sequenced for a study of blood T cell repertoires in COVID-19 (dated by TCRdb to the early 2020s). The study in broad terms: Samples covering the acute and convalescent phases of COVID-19 were provided by collaborators in the United States, Italy and Spain. The material from the prospective study consisted of cDNA or gDNA derived from T cells, B-cell-depleted T cells, or PBMCs. Deeply sampled blood TCRbeta repertoires from subjects exposed to, actively infected with, or recovered from COVID-19 were included in the dataset. A freely available public database, intended as a resource for researchers studying the immune response to SARS-CoV-2, is where the repertoires were released. The samples were drawn from two sources: the first 160 participants of the ongoing ImmuneRACE study, and about 1,300 subjects contributed by 6 global collaborators. Sample metadata almost always included a de-identified subject ID, COVID-19 status, age in years and sex. Where available, HLA class I and class II types were obtained from metadata supplied by the sample provider rather than from assay-based typing.

TCRbeta CDR3 regions were amplified from genomic DNA by means of the immunoSEQ Assay, a bias-controlled multiplex PCR. The original pipeline was this. The number of nucleated cells in each sample was estimated by amplification of reference gene primers within the assay. To quantify the absolute abundance of each unique TCRbeta CDR3 rearrangement, sequence reads were collapsed and filtered. Productive Simpson clonality was computed per sample as the square root of Simpson's diversity index over productive rearrangements. Here the immuneACCESS table is served through TCRdb, limited to in-frame sequences with V and J called. Missing clones are a known gap in these copies; in checked studies unresolved V genes cover under half, and the rest lacks a known reason. V, J and clone size reflect that table, while D and trimming were determined from the DNA. The sample records under 130,000 clones, approximately 82% of which are singletons. Jointly, the top ten make up approximately 15% of the sample.

Broad study findings and their caveats: The amount of clinical and demographic metadata varied by source and participant and was provided uncurated.

Concerning this clone itself: This receptor's antigen is unknown. Base qualities are not recorded, but no much larger clone differs from it by a single base.

The collaborating institutions used their own protocols to collect whole blood in K2EDTA tubes. For TCRbeta analysis, collaborators shipped samples as frozen whole blood, isolated PBMCs, or DNA extracted from either of those sample types. Cut back by 6 bases and 9 bases, the V and J ends lie 15 bases apart. Inclusive of the bounding cysteine and phenylalanine, the CDR3 is 11 residues long. CDR3 DNA is the only sequence kept; it has 33 bases, read in frame from the first base. CDR1 DFQATT and CDR2 SNEGSKA are derived from the germline V gene (reference sequence). The source of this sequence is a woman of 80 years or more with acute or convalescent COVID-19. Sequencing was carried out using peripheral blood. Recombination connected TRBV20-1 to TRBJ2-7; TRBD2 is a possible D gene, resting on 6 matching bases. The CDR3 reads as follows: CSAGTGGGQYF. The nucleotides are TGCAGTGCGGGGACTGGAGGCGGGCAGTACTTC.